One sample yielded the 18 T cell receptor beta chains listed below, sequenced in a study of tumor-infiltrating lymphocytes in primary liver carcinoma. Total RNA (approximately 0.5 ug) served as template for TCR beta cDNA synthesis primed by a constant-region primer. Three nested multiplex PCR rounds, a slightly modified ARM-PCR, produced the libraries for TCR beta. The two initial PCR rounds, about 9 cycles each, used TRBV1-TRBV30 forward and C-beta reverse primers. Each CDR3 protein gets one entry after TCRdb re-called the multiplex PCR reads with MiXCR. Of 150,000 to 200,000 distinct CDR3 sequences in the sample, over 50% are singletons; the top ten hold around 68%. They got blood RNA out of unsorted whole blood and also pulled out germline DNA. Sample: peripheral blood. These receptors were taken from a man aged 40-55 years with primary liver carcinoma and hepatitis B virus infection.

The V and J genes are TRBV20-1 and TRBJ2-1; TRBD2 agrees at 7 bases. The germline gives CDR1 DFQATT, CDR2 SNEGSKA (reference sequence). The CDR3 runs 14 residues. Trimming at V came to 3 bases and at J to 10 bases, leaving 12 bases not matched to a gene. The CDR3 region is CSARSLLWREEQFF. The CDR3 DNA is TGCAGTGCTAGGAGCCTCCTTTGGCGGGAGGAGCAGTTCTTC.

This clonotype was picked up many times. The CDR3 reads CASLEGHPSSYNEQFF. For the CDR3, the DNA is TGTGCCAGCCTTGAGGGGCACCCCAGCTCCTACAATGAGCAGTTCTTC. V and J are TRBV11-1 and TRBJ2-1; D is tentatively TRBD1 or TRBD2 (5 bases each). The CDR3 covers 16 residues. With 8 bases removed from V and 0 bases from J, the gap between germline ends came to 17 bases. Germline values: CDR1 SGHAT, CDR2 FQDESV (reference sequence).

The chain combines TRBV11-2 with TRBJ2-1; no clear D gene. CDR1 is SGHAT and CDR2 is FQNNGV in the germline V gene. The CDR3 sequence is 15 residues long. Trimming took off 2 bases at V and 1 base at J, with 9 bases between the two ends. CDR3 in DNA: TGTGCCAGCAGCTTATGTGGAAGTTCCTACAATGAGCAGTTCTTC. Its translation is CASSLCGSSYNEQFF.

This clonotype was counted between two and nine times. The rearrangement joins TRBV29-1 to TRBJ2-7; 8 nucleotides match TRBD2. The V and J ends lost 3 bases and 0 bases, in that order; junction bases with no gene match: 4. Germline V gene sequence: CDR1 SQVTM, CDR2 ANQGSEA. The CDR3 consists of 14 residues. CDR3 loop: CSVDASGSSYEQYF. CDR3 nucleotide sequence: TGCAGCGTTGACGCGAGCGGGAGCTCCTACGAGCAGTACTTC.

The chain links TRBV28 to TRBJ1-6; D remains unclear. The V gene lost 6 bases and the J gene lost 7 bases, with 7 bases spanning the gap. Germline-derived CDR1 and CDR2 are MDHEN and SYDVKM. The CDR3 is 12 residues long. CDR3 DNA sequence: TGTGCCAGCAGACTAGGGAATTCACCCCTCCACTTT. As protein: CASRLGNSPLHF.

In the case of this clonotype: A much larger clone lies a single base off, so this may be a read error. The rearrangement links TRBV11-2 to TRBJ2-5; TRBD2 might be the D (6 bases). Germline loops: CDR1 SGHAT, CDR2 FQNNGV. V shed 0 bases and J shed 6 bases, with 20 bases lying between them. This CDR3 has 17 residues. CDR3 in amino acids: CASSLDGAGGNGKTQYF. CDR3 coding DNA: TGTGCCAGCAGCTTAGATGGTGCGGGCGGGAACGGGAAGACCCAGTACTTC.

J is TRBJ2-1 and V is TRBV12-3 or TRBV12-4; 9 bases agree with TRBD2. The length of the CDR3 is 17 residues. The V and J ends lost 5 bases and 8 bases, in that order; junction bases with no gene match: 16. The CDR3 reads CASSAPVVAGVPHEQFF. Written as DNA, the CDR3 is TGTGCCAGCAGTGCCCCAGTGGTAGCGGGAGTTCCCCATGAGCAGTTCTTC.

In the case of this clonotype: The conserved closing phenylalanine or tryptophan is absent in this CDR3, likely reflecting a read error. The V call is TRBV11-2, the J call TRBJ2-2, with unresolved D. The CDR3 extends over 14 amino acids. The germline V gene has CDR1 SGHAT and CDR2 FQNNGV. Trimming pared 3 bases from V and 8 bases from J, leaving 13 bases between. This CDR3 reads CASSFLGMTGELFS. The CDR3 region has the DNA TGTGCCAGCAGCTTCTTGGGCATGACTGGGGAGCTGTTTTCC.

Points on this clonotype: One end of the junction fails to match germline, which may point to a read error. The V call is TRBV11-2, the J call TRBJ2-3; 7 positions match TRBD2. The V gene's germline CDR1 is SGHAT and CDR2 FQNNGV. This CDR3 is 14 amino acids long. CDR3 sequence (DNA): TGCGCCAGCAGCTCCTGGGAGGGCACAGGTACGCAGTATTTT. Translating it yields CASSSWEGTGTQYF.

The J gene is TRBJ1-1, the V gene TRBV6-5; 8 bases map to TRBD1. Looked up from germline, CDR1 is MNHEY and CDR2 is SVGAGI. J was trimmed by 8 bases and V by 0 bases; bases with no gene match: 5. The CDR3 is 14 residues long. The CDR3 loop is CASSYSGTGLEAFF. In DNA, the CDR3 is TGTGCCAGCAGTTACTCCGGGACAGGCTTAGAAGCTTTCTTT.

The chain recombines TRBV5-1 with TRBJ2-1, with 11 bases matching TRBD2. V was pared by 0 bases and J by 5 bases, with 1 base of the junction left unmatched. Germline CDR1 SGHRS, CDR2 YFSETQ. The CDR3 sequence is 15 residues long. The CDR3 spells CASSLVAGGDNEQFF. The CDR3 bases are TGCGCCAGCAGCTTGGTAGCGGGAGGGGACAATGAGCAGTTCTTC.

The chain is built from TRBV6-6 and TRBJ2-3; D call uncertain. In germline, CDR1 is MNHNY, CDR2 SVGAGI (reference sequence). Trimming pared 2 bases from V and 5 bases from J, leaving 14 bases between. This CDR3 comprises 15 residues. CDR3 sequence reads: CASSYGEHFGDTQYF. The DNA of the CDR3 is TGTGCCAGCAGTTACGGGGAACACTTCGGAGATACGCAGTATTTT.

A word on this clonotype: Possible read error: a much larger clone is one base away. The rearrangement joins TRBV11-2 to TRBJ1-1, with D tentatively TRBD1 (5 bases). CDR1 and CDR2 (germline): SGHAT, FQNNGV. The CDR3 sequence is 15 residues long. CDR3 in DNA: TGTGCCCGCAGCTTGCCCGGGGGGGGTTACACTGAAGCTTTCTTT. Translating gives CARSLPGGGYTEAFF.

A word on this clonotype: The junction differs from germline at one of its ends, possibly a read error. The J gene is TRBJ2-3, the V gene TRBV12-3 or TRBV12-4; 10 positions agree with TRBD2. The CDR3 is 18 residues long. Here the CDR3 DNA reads TGTGCCGGCAGAGGACTAGCGGATCATTACCTTGGCACAGATACGCAGTATTTT. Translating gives CAGRGLADHYLGTDTQYF.

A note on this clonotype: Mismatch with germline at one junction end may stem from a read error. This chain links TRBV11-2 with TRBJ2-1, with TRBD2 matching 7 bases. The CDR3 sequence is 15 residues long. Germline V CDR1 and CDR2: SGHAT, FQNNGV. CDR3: CASSLVVGGPHEQLF. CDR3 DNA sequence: TGTGCAAGCAGCTTAGTTGTGGGAGGGCCCCATGAACAGCTCTTC.

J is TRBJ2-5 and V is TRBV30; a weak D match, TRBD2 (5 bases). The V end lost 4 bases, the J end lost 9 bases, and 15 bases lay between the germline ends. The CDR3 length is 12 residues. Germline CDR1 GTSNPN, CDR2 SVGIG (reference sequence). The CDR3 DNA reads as TGTGCCTGGAATGCGGGTGTGGAGGCCCAGTACTTC. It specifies CAWNAGVEAQYF.

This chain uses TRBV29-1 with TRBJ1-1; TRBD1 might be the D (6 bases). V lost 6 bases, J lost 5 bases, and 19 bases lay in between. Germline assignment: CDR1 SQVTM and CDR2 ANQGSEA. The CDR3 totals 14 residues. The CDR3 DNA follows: TGCAGCGTCGAAAGGGGGGCGCAGGCTACTGAAGCTTTCTTT. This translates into CSVERGAQATEAFF. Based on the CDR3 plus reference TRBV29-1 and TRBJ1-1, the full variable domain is SAVISQKPSRDICQRGTSLTIQCQVDSQVTMMFWYRQQPGQSLTLIATANQGSEATYESGFVIDKFPISRPNLTFSTLTVSNMSPEDSSIYLCSVERGAQATEAFFGQGTRLTVV.

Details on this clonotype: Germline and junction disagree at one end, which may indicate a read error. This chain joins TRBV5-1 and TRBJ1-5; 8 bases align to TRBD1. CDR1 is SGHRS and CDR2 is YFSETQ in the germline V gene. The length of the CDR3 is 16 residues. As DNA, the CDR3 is TGCGCCAGCAGCCCCGGGACAGGTGAACAGAATCAGGCCCAGCATTTT. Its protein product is CASSPGTGEQNQAQHF.